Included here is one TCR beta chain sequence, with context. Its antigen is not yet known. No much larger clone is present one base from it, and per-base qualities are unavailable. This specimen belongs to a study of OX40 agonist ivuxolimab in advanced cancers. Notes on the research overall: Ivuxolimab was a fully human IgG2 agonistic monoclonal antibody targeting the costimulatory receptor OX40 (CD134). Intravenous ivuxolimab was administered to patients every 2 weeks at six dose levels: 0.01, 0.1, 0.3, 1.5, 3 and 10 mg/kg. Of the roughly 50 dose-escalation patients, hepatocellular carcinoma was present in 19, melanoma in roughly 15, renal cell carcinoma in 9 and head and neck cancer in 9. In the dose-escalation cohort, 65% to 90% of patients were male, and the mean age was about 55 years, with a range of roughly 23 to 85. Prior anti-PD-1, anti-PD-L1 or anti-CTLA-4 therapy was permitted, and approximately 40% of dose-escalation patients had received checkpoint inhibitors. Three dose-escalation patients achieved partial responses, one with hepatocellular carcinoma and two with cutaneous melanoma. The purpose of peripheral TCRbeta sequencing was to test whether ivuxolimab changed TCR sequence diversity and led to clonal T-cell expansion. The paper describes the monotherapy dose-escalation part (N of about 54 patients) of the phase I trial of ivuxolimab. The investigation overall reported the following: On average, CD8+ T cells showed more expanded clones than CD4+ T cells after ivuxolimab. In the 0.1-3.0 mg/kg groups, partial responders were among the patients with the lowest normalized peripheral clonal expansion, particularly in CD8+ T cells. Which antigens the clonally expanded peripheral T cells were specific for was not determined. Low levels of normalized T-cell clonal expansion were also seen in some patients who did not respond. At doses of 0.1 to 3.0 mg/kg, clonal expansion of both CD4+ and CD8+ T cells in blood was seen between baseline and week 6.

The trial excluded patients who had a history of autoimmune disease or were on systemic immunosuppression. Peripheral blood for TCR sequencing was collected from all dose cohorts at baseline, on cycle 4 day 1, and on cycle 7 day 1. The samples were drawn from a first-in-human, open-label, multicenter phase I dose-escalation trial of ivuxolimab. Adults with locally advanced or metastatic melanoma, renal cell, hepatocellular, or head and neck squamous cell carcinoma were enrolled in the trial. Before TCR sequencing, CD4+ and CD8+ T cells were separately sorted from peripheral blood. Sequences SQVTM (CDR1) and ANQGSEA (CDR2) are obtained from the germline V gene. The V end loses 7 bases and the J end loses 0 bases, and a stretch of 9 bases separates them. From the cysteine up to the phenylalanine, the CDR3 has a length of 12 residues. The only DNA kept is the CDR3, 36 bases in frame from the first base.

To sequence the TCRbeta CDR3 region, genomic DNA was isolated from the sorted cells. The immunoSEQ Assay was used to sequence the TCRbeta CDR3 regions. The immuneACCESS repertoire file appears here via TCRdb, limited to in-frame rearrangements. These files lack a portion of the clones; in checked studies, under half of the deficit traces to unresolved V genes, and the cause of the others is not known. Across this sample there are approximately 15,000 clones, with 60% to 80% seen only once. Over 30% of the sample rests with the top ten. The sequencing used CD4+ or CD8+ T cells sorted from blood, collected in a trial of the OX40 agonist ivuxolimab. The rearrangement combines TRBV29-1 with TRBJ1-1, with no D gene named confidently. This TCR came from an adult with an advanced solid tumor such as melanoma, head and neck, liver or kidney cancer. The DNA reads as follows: TGCAGCGCAATAACCTTGAACACTGAAGCTTTCTTT. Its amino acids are CSAITLNTEAFF.